These 23 T cell receptor beta chains were all obtained from the same sample, sequenced in a study of blood T cell repertoires in COVID-19. Profiling relied on immunoSEQ multiplex PCR, and the TCRdb table lists in-frame clones only, not all of them. Of more than 95,000 clones listed, less than 90% are singletons. Material for sequencing was peripheral blood. Receptors were obtained from a woman of 80 years or more with acute or convalescent COVID-19.

V is TRBV5-8 and J is TRBJ1-5, with 7 positions matching TRBD1. Germline CDR1 is SGHTS and CDR2 is YDEGEE. The CDR3 spans 15 residues. V was clipped by 4 bases and J by 4 bases; unmatched bases: 8. DNA of the CDR3: TGTGCCAGCAGCCTTAGACAGGGCGGGAATCAGCCCCAGCATTTT. Its protein is CASSLRQGGNQPQHF.

The chain employs TRBV28 and TRBJ1-1; D may be TRBD1 (6 bases). The germline V and J ends were trimmed by 4 bases and 3 bases, with 9 bases remaining between them. Germline CDR1 is MDHEN and CDR2 is SYDVKM. This CDR3 is 13 amino acids long. The CDR3: CASSSRGYTEAFF. The CDR3 region has the DNA TGTGCCAGCAGTTCCAGGGGCTACACTGAAGCTTTCTTT.

The chain links TRBV7-2 to TRBJ1-1; tentative D call: TRBD1 (5 bases). The CDR3 consists of 14 residues. The germline CDR1 and CDR2 sequences are SGHTA and FQGNSA. Trimming stripped 4 bases from V and 4 bases from J, with 13 bases between. This CDR3 reads CASSSSAGVTEAFF. CDR3 nucleotides: TGTGCCAGCAGCTCCTCTGCGGGGGTCACTGAAGCTTTCTTT.

This chain joins TRBV2 and TRBJ2-3, with D possibly TRBD1 on 6 matching bases. Germline V gene sequence: CDR1 SNHLY, CDR2 FYNNEI. V was trimmed by 5 bases and J by 0 bases, leaving 12 bases between them. The CDR3 spans 15 residues. CDR3 sequence: CASSLQGSSTDTQYF. In DNA, the CDR3 is TGTGCCAGCAGTCTACAGGGCTCTAGCACAGATACGCAGTATTTT.

This clone was seen a single time. The V and J genes are TRBV16 and TRBJ1-2; D not certain. The CDR3 is made up of 13 amino acids. CDR1 and CDR2 from the germline V gene are KGHSY and FQNENV. The V and J ends lost 0 bases and 2 bases respectively, with 4 bases between them. CDR3 amino acids: CASSQSRNYGYTF. The CDR3, as DNA: TGTGCCAGCAGCCAATCTCGGAACTATGGCTACACCTTC.

This clone appeared once. The genes are TRBV5-1 and TRBJ2-5; TRBD1 might be the D (6 bases). The V gene's germline CDR1 is SGHRS and CDR2 YFSETQ. V lost 4 bases and J lost 2, with 18 bases in between. The CDR3 length is 16 residues. CDR3 residues: CASSPLDSSPQETQYF. DNA for the CDR3: TGCGCCAGCAGCCCCCTGGACAGCTCGCCACAAGAGACCCAGTACTTC.

The sample holds one count of this clone. The chain recombines TRBV7-2 with TRBJ2-3; D gene ambiguous. CDR3 size: 13 residues. Germline CDR1 SGHTA, CDR2 FQGNSA. V lost 3 bases, J lost 4 bases, and 8 bases lay in between. The CDR3 loop reads CASSFQFADTQYF. CDR3 bases: TGTGCCAGCAGCTTTCAGTTTGCAGATACGCAGTATTTT.

Here the CDR3 DNA reads TGTGCCAGCAGCTCTTACAGGGGGGGCAATATTCAGCCCCAGCATTTT. Translation: CASSSYRGGNIQPQHF. The rearrangement links TRBV7-9 to TRBJ1-5; 8 nucleotides align to TRBD1. Per germline, CDR1 SEHNR and CDR2 FQNEAQ (reference sequence). The V gene end was trimmed by 4 bases and the J gene end by 6 bases; junction bases not matched to a gene: 11. The CDR3 loop spans 16 amino acids.

The rearrangement joins TRBV21-1 to TRBJ1-5. TRBV21-1 is recorded as a pseudogene. This CDR3 is built from 12 residues. CDR3 sequence reads: CASSLSNQPQHF. In nucleotides, the CDR3 is TGTGCCAGCAGCTTAAGCAATCAGCCCCAGCATTTT.

V gene TRBV27 combines with J gene TRBJ1-5; D is possibly TRBD1 (5 bases). Per the germline V gene, CDR1 is MNHEY and CDR2 is SMNVEV (reference sequence). The CDR3 sequence is 15 residues long. Trimming shortened V by 5 bases and J by 5 bases, and 16 bases separated the two germline ends. Here the CDR3 DNA reads TGTGCCAGCAGTCCTCAGGAGGGGTGGGATCAGCCCCAGCATTTT. It specifies CASSPQEGWDQPQHF.

The chain has TRBV20-1 and TRBJ1-1; maybe TRBD1 (5 bases). This CDR3 contains 14 residues. Trimming pared 3 bases from V and 8 bases from J, leaving 19 bases between. CDR1 DFQATT and CDR2 SNEGSKA come from the germline V gene (reference sequence). The CDR3 reads CSASPFQGLPEAFF. The CDR3 nucleotides are TGCAGTGCTAGTCCCTTTCAGGGTTTACCCGAAGCTTTCTTT.

The chain has TRBV11-2 and TRBJ1-3; D not certain. This CDR3 has 14 amino acids. Germline CDR1 is SGHAT and CDR2 is FQNNGV. V was cut by 5 bases and J by 9 bases, with 17 bases left in between. In nucleotides, the CDR3 is TGTGCCAGCAGCCTTCAAATGCGAGGGATCACCATATATTTT. This encodes CASSLQMRGITIYF. Looking up the rest from reference TRBV11-2 and TRBJ1-3 gives the full variable domain: EAGVAQSPRYKIIEKRQSVAFWCNPISGHATLYWYQQILGQGPKLLIQFQNNGVVDDSQLPKDRFSAERLKGVDSTLKIQPAKLEDSAVYLCASSLQMRGITIYFGEGSWLTVV.

The chain recombines TRBV5-1 with TRBJ2-5; D remains unclear. CDR1 and CDR2 from the germline V gene are SGHRS and YFSETQ. Trimming cost V 0 bases and J 6 bases, with 6 bases left between them. The CDR3 covers 12 residues. The CDR3 is CASSLDTQTQYF. The CDR3 DNA reads as TGCGCCAGCAGCTTGGATACACAGACCCAGTACTTC. The whole variable domain, filled in from reference TRBV5-1 and TRBJ2-5, reads KAGVTQTPRYLIKTRGQQVTLSCSPISGHRSVSWYQQTPGQGLQFLFEYFSETQRNKGNFPGRFSGRQFSNSRSEMNVSTLELGDSALYLCASSLDTQTQYFGPGTRLLVL.

The rearrangement joins TRBV3-1 (or the pseudogene TRBV3-2) to TRBJ1-6; unclear D gene. Between the trimmed V and J ends, which lost 0 bases and 3 bases, there was a span of 9 bases. From germline, CDR1 is LGHDT and CDR2 YNNKEL (reference sequence). There are 16 residues in the CDR3. CDR3 in amino acids: CASSQDHGSYNSPLHF. CDR3 bases: TGTGCCAGCAGCCAAGATCACGGGAGCTATAATTCACCCCTCCACTTT.

This clone appeared once. The CDR3 region has the DNA TGTGCCAGCAGCTTGGATCCCCTAGCTACCTATGGCTACACCTTC. It yields the protein CASSLDPLATYGYTF. This chain links TRBV5-5 with TRBJ1-2; D uncertain. There are 15 residues in the CDR3. Trimming removed 0 bases from V and 4 bases from J, with 13 bases in between. CDR1 is SGHKS and CDR2 is YYEKEE in the germline V gene (reference sequence). Full variable domain (remainder filled in from reference TRBV5-5 and TRBJ1-2): DAGVTQSPTHLIKTRGQQVTLRCSPISGHKSVSWYQQVLGQGPQFIFQYYEKEERGRGNFPDRFSARQFPNYSSELNVNALLLGDSALYLCASSLDPLATYGYTFGSGTRLTVV.

The J gene is TRBJ1-1, the V gene TRBV7-2; 7 bases fit TRBD1. CDR3 length equals 13 residues. CDR1 SGHTA and CDR2 FQGNSA come from the germline V gene. The V and J ends lost 11 bases and 1 base, in that order; junction bases with no gene match: 7. In DNA, the CDR3 is TGTGCCGGTAGGGGGCGAGAGAACACTGAAGCTTTCTTT. Residues: CAGRGRENTEAFF.

The CDR3 is CASIGTGAGRFSGNTIYF. CDR3 coding DNA: TGTGCCAGCATTGGGACAGGGGCTGGGAGGTTCTCTGGAAACACCATATATTTT. V is TRBV28 and J is TRBJ1-3; 10 nucleotides agree with TRBD1. The CDR3 covers 18 residues. V shed 7 bases and J 0 bases; nucleotides not matched to a gene: 12. Germline V CDR1 and CDR2: MDHEN, SYDVKM.

This clone was counted between two and nine times. The chain carries TRBV18 and TRBJ1-1; the D is unclear. Between the trimmed V and J ends, which lost 5 bases and 1 base, there was a span of 8 bases. This CDR3 is built from 13 residues. CDR1 and CDR2 (germline): KGHSH, LQKENI. CDR3 bases: TGTGCCAGCTCAACATTTGGGAACACTGAAGCTTTCTTT. It yields the protein CASSTFGNTEAFF.

The gene calls are TRBV7-9 and TRBJ2-7; 9 nucleotides align to TRBD1. CDR1 and CDR2 (germline): SEHNR, FQNEAQ (reference sequence). V was clipped by 1 base and J by 4 bases; unmatched bases: 2. The CDR3 contains 14 residues. The DNA of the CDR3 is TGTGCCAGCAGCTTAGGGACAGGGGTTTACGAGCAGTACTTC. It specifies CASSLGTGVYEQYF.

V usage is TRBV19 and J usage is TRBJ1-1; 9 nucleotides line up with TRBD1. The V segment lost 7 bases and the J segment 8 bases; nucleotides outside the gene matches: 14. CDR1 LNHDA and CDR2 SQIVND come from the germline V gene (reference sequence). The CDR3 covers 15 residues. The CDR3, as DNA: TGTGCCAGTATGTTCAATGCACAGGGGGCGCAAGAAGCTTTCTTT. Translation gives CASMFNAQGAQEAFF.

The chain is built from TRBV28 and TRBJ2-3; a possible D gene is TRBD1 (6 bases). V lost 4 bases to trimming and J lost 0 bases, with 8 bases between them. Germline V gives CDR1 MDHEN, CDR2 SYDVKM. The CDR3 covers 14 residues. Here the CDR3 reads CASSSTGSTDTQYF. CDR3 nucleotide sequence: TGTGCCAGCAGTTCCACAGGGAGCACAGATACGCAGTATTTT.

The chain is built from TRBV28 and TRBJ1-3; a weak D match, TRBD1 (5 bases). CDR3 length: 17 residues. Germline CDR1 and CDR2: MDHEN and SYDVKM. The V gene lost 6 bases and the J gene lost 0 bases, with 18 bases spanning the gap. CDR3 amino acids: CASSRGSRVFSGNTIYF. The CDR3 nucleotides read TGTGCCAGCAGCCGGGGGAGCAGGGTCTTCTCTGGAAACACCATATATTTT.

This clone appeared once. The chain employs TRBV4-3 and TRBJ1-2; D gene uncertain. Trimming removed 3 bases from V and 5 bases from J, with 16 bases in between. CDR1 and CDR2 (germline): LGHNA, YSLEER. The CDR3 covers 15 residues. The CDR3 sequence is CASSHASGGQYGYTF. CDR3 nucleotide sequence: TGCGCCAGCAGCCACGCGTCGGGCGGGCAATATGGCTACACCTTC.